This TCR beta chain derives from a study of blood T cell repertoires in COVID-19. Looking at the study overall: Sites in the United States, Italy and Spain provided acute and convalescent COVID-19 samples. T cells, B-cell-depleted T cells, or PBMCs provided the cDNA or gDNA that served as material.

The germline CDR1 and CDR2 sequences are MNHNS and SASEGT. The germline V and J ends were trimmed by 0 bases and 7 bases, with 10 bases remaining between them. This CDR3 has 13 amino acids. Per the study methods: Scientists estimated how many nucleated cells there were by amplifying reference gene primers. Sequencing was performed with immunoSEQ multiplex PCR; in TCRdb, only in-frame clones are kept and a portion is missing. The V and J calls and clone size come from that table; D and trimming were worked out from the DNA. The sample lists more than 25,000 clones; 89% were seen once. What was sequenced was peripheral blood. This clonotype was obtained from a human donor in a cohort sampled during active COVID-19. J is TRBJ2-7 and V is TRBV6-1; a weak D match, TRBD2 (6 bases). The CDR3 DNA follows: TGTGCCAGCAGTGAAGCGGGGGGTCCGGAGCAGTACTTC. It specifies CASSEAGGPEQYF.